This T cell receptor (beta chain) derives from a study of T cell responses to AZD1222 COVID-19 vaccine. Study outcomes and limitations: Targets within unmutated variant regions were reportedly found for nearly half of spike-specific TCRs.

The data were produced by immunoSEQ multiplex PCR, yet TCRdb's version contains in-frame clones alone and is incomplete. The top ten clones hold around a fifth of a sample with tens of thousands of clones, approximately 90% of them seen once. A note on this clone: Antigen unknown.

The clonotype was recovered from an adult in good health. The sample in question was peripheral blood, obtained on day 0 of AZD1222 vaccination.

CDR3 sequence (DNA): TGCGCCAGTCGCAGGGGGCCGAGCTCCTACGAGCAGTACTTC. Protein: CASRRGPSSYEQYF. This rearrangement joins TRBV5-1 to TRBJ2-7; 8 bases align to TRBD1. The V gene's germline CDR1 is SGHRS and CDR2 YFSETQ. CDR3 length: 14 amino acids. V trimming: 8 bases; J trimming: 0 bases; junction bases outside the gene matches: 7. Drawing the rest from reference TRBV5-1 and TRBJ2-7, the complete variable domain is KAGVTQTPRYLIKTRGQQVTLSCSPISGHRSVSWYQQTPGQGLQFLFEYFSETQRNKGNFPGRFSGRQFSNSRSEMNVSTLELGDSALYLCASRRGPSSYEQYFGPGTRLTVT.